A single sample gave rise to the 16 T cell receptor beta chains below, sequenced in a study of cytomegalovirus exposure and HLA in healthy donors. Assay used: immunoSEQ multiplex PCR; TCRdb lists only in-frame clones, some missing. The data hold roughly 150,000 clones, with approximately 86% observed a single time. Sample: PBMCs. These receptor sequences come from a woman under 30 in good health and CMV-seronegative.

This clone was counted many times. The CDR3 loop reads CASSLDRGETQYF. The CDR3 DNA reads as TGTGCCAGCAGCCTGGACAGGGGGGAGACCCAGTACTTC. The chain recombines TRBV5-6 with TRBJ2-5; 10 bases match TRBD1. The CDR3 is 13 amino acids. Losses at the gene ends were 4 bases for V and 5 bases for J; bases not matched to a gene: 2. Germline V lookup: CDR1 SGHDT, CDR2 YYEEEE.

This chain joins TRBV30 and TRBJ2-1; 11 bases map to TRBD2. The CDR3 extends over 14 amino acids. The germline gives CDR1 GTSNPN, CDR2 SVGIG (reference sequence). V trimming: 3 bases; J trimming: 10 bases; junction bases outside the gene matches: 8. This CDR3 is CAWRLAGAPGEQFF. The CDR3 DNA reads TGTGCCTGGAGACTAGCGGGGGCCCCCGGAGAGCAGTTCTTC.

As for this clone: The junction differs from germline at one of its ends, possibly a read error. The chain recombines TRBV27 with TRBJ1-5, with no clear D. This CDR3 region has 11 residues. CDR1 is MNHEY and CDR2 is SMNVEV in the germline V gene (reference sequence). The chain's CDR3 is CASGGDQPQHF. CDR3 coding DNA: TGTGCCAGCGGCGGGGATCAACCCCAGCATTTT.

This chain uses TRBV18 with TRBJ1-2; D ambiguous. The CDR3 spans 15 residues. CDR1 and CDR2 from the germline V gene are KGHSH and LQKENI. Trimming left V 5 bases short and J 0 bases short, with 13 bases between. The CDR3 region has the DNA TGTGCCAGCTCAGCAAGCGGACGGTCTAACTATGGCTACACCTTC. Amino acids: CASSASGRSNYGYTF.

The rearrangement uses TRBV7-2 and TRBJ2-7, with 7 bases identical to TRBD1. The trim removed 5 bases at V and 0 bases at J, leaving 7 bases unmatched. The V gene's germline CDR1 is SGHTA and CDR2 FQGNSA. The CDR3 spans 15 residues. The CDR3 DNA reads TGTGCCAGCAGCCCTGGACAGGACCACTCCTACGAGCAGTACTTC. This codes for CASSPGQDHSYEQYF.

The rearrangement joins TRBV2 to TRBJ1-4; perhaps TRBD1 as D (6 bases). Deletions cut 6 bases from V and 0 bases from J, with 11 bases between. CDR1 and CDR2 from the germline V gene are SNHLY and FYNNEI. This CDR3 is built from 15 residues. For the CDR3, the DNA is TGTGCCAGCAGCACCTCAGGGGCAACTAATGAAAAACTGTTTTTT. This translates into CASSTSGATNEKLFF.

The chain recombines TRBV4-2 with TRBJ2-2, with a possible D match to TRBD2 (7 bases). CDR3 length equals 17 residues. V shed 1 base and J shed 6 bases, with 18 bases lying between them. Germline-derived CDR1 and CDR2 are LGHNA and YNFKEQ. The CDR3 DNA is TGTGCCAGCAGCCAAGCACTAGGAGGGGGAGGGCCCGGGGAGCTGTTTTTT. It encodes CASSQALGGGGPGELFF.

This clone turned up a few times. The chain joins TRBV7-9 to TRBJ2-7; the match to TRBD1 covers 9 bases. This CDR3 contains 15 residues. J was trimmed by 7 bases and V by 0 bases; bases with no gene match: 7. Germline assignment: CDR1 SEHNR and CDR2 FQNEAQ (reference sequence). The CDR3 DNA reads as TGTGCCAGCAGCTTAGCTCTCGGGACAGGGATTGAGCAGTACTTC. Its protein product is CASSLALGTGIEQYF.

The chain links TRBV10-3 to TRBJ1-1; D gene ambiguous. Trimming left V 10 bases short and J 7 bases short, with 13 bases between. The CDR3 sequence is 11 residues long. CDR1 ENHRY and CDR2 SYGVKD come from the germline V gene. The CDR3 loop is CATYQASEAFF. The CDR3 DNA follows: TGTGCCACCTACCAGGCCAGTGAAGCTTTCTTT.

V is TRBV6-5 and J is TRBJ1-2, with D unclear. Between the trimmed V and J ends, which lost 6 bases and 8 bases, there was a span of 16 bases. This CDR3 is 13 amino acids long. The germline CDR1 and CDR2 sequences are MNHEY and SVGAGI. This CDR3 is CASRPPARRGYTF. The CDR3, as DNA: TGTGCCAGCAGGCCTCCCGCAAGGAGAGGCTACACCTTC.

This clone was seen a handful of times. The J gene is TRBJ1-5, the V gene TRBV19; 7 bases fit TRBD1. CDR3 length equals 15 residues. CDR1 and CDR2 from the germline V gene are LNHDA and SQIVND (reference sequence). V was clipped by 6 bases and J by 3 bases; unmatched bases: 8. The chain's CDR3 is CASSPTGVPNQPQHF. For the CDR3, the DNA is TGTGCCAGTAGCCCTACAGGGGTCCCCAATCAGCCCCAGCATTTT.

The V call is TRBV7-2, the J call TRBJ2-3; 9 nucleotides match TRBD2. CDR1 is SGHTA and CDR2 is FQGNSA in the germline V gene. Trimming removed 1 base from V and 1 base from J; junction bases left unmatched: 12. The CDR3 has 19 residues. In DNA form, the CDR3 reads TGTGCCAGCAGCTTAGATGAGTGGACTAGCGAGTGGGGCACAGATACGCAGTATTTT. Translated, it gives CASSLDEWTSEWGTDTQYF.

Of note for this clone: At the DNA level, this CDR3 is encoded by other sequences in the same sample as well. This chain joins TRBV30 and TRBJ1-1; 7 bases are shared with TRBD1. J gave up 3 bases and V 1 base, and 2 bases lay outside the gene matches. CDR1 is GTSNPN and CDR2 is SVGIG in the germline V gene (reference sequence). The CDR3 sequence is 13 residues long. This chain's CDR3 is CAWSGDRDTEAFF. In DNA, the CDR3 is TGTGCCTGGAGTGGGGACAGAGACACTGAAGCTTTCTTT.

V is TRBV9 and J is TRBJ2-1, with 8 nucleotides matching TRBD2. Germline CDR1 reads SGDLS; CDR2 reads YYNGEE. The CDR3 has 15 amino acids. V lost 3 bases, J lost 4 bases, and 6 bases stayed unmatched. The chain's CDR3 is CASSGRLARYNEQFF. For the CDR3, the DNA is TGTGCCAGCAGCGGTAGACTAGCGCGTTACAATGAGCAGTTCTTC.

The chain employs TRBV25-1 and TRBJ1-2, with 10 bases lining up with TRBD1. The germline V gene encodes CDR1 MGHDK and CDR2 SYGVNS. The CDR3 is 13 amino acids. Losses at the gene ends were 3 bases for V and 10 bases for J; bases not matched to a gene: 5. The CDR3 is CASSERTGGTYTF. The CDR3 DNA follows: TGTGCCAGCAGTGAGCGGACAGGGGGAACCTACACCTTC.

The chain couples TRBV5-6 to TRBJ2-3; 10 positions match TRBD1. V dropped 4 bases and J dropped 1; count of bases not matched to a gene: 3. The CDR3 runs 15 residues. Per germline, CDR1 SGHDT and CDR2 YYEEEE. This chain's CDR3 is CASSGTGVGTDTQYF. CDR3 coding DNA: TGTGCCAGCAGCGGGACAGGGGTGGGCACAGATACGCAGTATTTT.